What follows describes a single T cell receptor beta chain. This sample stems from a study of cytomegalovirus exposure and HLA in healthy donors. This PCR relied on a set of 60 Vbeta primers and 13 Jbeta primers. The data were produced by immunoSEQ multiplex PCR, yet TCRdb's version contains in-frame clones alone and is incomplete. This repertoire includes roughly 42,000 clones. The germline V and J ends were trimmed by 4 bases and 8 bases, with 15 bases remaining between them. CDR1 SGHDT and CDR2 YYEEEE come from the germline V gene. The CDR3 loop spans 13 amino acids. This clonotype was sampled from a young man in good health and CMV-seronegative. Sequencing was done on a sample of PBMCs. The chain is built from TRBV5-6 and TRBJ1-2, with D perhaps TRBD1 (6 bases). The CDR3 region is CASSITGTRGYTF. The DNA of the CDR3 is TGTGCCAGCAGCATTACCGGGACAAGGGGCTACACCTTC.